This T cell receptor beta chain was found in a study of blood T cell repertoires in COVID-19. For the study at large: COVID-19 samples collected from the United States, Italy and Spain covered acute and convalescent phases.

Original analysis: Amplified reference gene primers provided the basis for estimating nucleated cell counts. Measured with immunoSEQ multiplex PCR; TCRdb has only the in-frame clones, and not every one. That table is the source of V, J and clone size, and D and trimming were worked out from the DNA. The data contain approximately 310,000 clones, around 87% of them seen just once; the ten biggest clones take up approximately 7.8%. Trimming left V 7 bases short and J 13 bases short, with 14 bases between. Looked up from germline, CDR1 is MNHEY and CDR2 is SVGAGI. The CDR3 consists of 11 residues. This receptor was taken from a woman in her 50s who had recovered from COVID-19. Sequencing input: peripheral blood. The chain links TRBV6-5 to TRBJ2-1, with D perhaps TRBD2 (5 bases). The CDR3 region is CASNNGVIQFF. The CDR3 nucleotides read TGTGCCAGCAATAACGGGGTGATCCAGTTCTTC.